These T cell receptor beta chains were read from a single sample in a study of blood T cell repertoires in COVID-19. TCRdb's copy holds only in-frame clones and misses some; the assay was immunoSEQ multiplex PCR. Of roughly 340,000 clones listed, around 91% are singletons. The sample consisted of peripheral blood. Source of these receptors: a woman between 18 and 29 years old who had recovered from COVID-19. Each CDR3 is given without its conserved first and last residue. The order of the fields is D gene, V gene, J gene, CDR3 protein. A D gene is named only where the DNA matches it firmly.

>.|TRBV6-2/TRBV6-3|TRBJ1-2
ASSDYRVEGYGYT
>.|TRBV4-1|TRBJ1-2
ASSQPTGSPAGYT
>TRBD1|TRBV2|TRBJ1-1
ASRRTGGAYTEAF
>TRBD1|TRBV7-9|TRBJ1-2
ASSSKTGRAET
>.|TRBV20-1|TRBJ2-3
SAIRTDTQY
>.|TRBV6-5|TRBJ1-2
ASSSMRGGGYGYT
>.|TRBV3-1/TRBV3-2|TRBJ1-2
ASSPGARGYT
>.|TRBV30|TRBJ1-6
AWSEDINSPLH
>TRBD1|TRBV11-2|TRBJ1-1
ASSLRAGGFTEAF
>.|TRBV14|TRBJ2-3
ASSPPAWRGDTDTQY
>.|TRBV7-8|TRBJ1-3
ASSMGLENTIY
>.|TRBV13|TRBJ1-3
ASRYTGGSGNTIY
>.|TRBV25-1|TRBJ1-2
ASSGRTAHGYT
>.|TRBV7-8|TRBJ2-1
ASSPGRTGDEQF
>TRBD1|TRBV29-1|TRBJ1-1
SVVVGTGVWGTEAF
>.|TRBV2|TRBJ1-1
ASSPVGGRYTEAF
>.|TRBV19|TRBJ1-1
ASSIQNTEAF
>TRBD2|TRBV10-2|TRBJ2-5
ASSIAGFETQY
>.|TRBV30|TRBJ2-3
AWSGRDTQY
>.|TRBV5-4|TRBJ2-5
ASSLVGTQETQY
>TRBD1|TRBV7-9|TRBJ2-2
ASSDMTGTGGANTGELF
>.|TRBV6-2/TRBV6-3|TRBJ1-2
ASSPYRENYGYT
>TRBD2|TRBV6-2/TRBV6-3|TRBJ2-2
ASSYLTSGTELF
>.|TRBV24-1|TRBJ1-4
ATSDSGNSNEKLF
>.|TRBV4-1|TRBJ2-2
AFRAGPRTGELF
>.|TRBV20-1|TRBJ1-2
SASSGYNYGYT
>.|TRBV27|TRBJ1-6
ASSLSTGYNSPLH
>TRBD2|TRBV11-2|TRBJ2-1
ASSFDDWGLADNNEQF
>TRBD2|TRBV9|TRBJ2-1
ASSVGLTSGRTAYNEQF
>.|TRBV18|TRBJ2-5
ASSPYQQSLQETQY
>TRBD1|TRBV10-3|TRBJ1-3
AISEIGQASGNTIY
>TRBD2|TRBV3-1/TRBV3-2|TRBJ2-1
ASSQRDTLEASGRGLF
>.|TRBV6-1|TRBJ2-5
ASSEAVGGETQY
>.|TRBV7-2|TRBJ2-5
ASSQGASLQETQY
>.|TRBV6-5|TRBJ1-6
ASSRDSNSPLH
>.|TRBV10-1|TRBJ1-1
ASSESAMNTEAF
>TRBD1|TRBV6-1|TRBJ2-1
ASSEWTGRCF
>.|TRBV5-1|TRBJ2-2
ASARGGRARARSNTGELF
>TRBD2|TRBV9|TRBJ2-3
ASSEGDYTDTQY
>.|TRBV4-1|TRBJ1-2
ASSPQSGLSYGYT
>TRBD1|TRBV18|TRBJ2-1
ASSPTAGGNEQF
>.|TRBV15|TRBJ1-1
ATSRDERANTEAF